The 28 T cell receptor beta chains in this list originate from one sample, sequenced in a study of shared clonotypes between healthy human individuals. This table comes from immunoSEQ multiplex PCR, and its TCRdb copy is limited to in-frame clones, with some not included. In the table there are about 1,500,000 clones, roughly 96% of which are singletons. The sequenced sample was naive CD4+ T cells sorted from blood. Sample subset: CD45RA+ positively selected. These receptors were collected from a man younger than 45 in good health.

The rearrangement joins TRBV11-2 to TRBJ2-7, with 12 nucleotides matching TRBD2. There are 16 residues in the CDR3. Looked up from germline, CDR1 is SGHAT and CDR2 is FQNNGV. The J segment lost 0 bases and the V segment lost 5 bases, leaving 5 bases of the junction unmatched. The CDR3 coding sequence is TGTGCCAGCAGCCCCGGGACTAGCGGGTACTCCTACGAGCAGTACTTC. Amino acids: CASSPGTSGYSYEQYF.

The chain links TRBV27 to TRBJ1-5; 9 bases map to TRBD1. Trimming removed 5 bases from V and 9 bases from J; junction bases left unmatched: 14. The CDR3 runs 16 residues. The germline gives CDR1 MNHEY, CDR2 SMNVEV (reference sequence). This CDR3 is CASSAKSGTGFPPQHF. As DNA, the CDR3 is TGTGCCAGCAGTGCCAAATCCGGGACAGGGTTCCCGCCCCAGCATTTT.

The CDR3 here is CASSVTTTGELFF. The CDR3 coding sequence is TGCGCCAGCAGTGTTACGACTACCGGGGAGCTGTTTTTT. The rearrangement uses TRBV10-1 and TRBJ2-2; D ambiguous. The CDR3 totals 13 residues. CDR1 and CDR2 from the germline V gene are WNHNN and SYGVQD (reference sequence). V lost 4 bases and J lost 5, with 8 bases in between.

The rearrangement uses TRBV7-2 and TRBJ2-1; either TRBD1 or TRBD2 may supply D (5 bases each). Germline values: CDR1 SGHTA, CDR2 FQGNSA. V lost 4 bases and J 6 bases, leaving 13 bases between the germline ends. CDR3 length: 14 amino acids. The CDR3 sequence: CASSSGTYRNEQFF. CDR3 nucleotides: TGTGCCAGCAGCTCCGGGACGTATCGCAATGAGCAGTTCTTC.

This chain uses TRBV30 with TRBJ1-1, with D perhaps matching TRBD1 (5 bases). The CDR3 runs 14 residues. V lost 2 bases and J lost 2, with 12 bases in between. Looked up from germline, CDR1 is GTSNPN and CDR2 is SVGIG (reference sequence). The CDR3 DNA reads TGTGCCTGGAGTATCACCGGGGACAACACTGAAGCTTTCTTT. Amino acids: CAWSITGDNTEAFF.

This chain connects TRBV28 to TRBJ2-7; the D is unclear. The CDR3 contains 14 residues. With 3 bases removed from V and 5 bases from J, the gap between germline ends came to 14 bases. Per germline, CDR1 MDHEN and CDR2 SYDVKM. The CDR3 here is CASSFPYLAHEQYF. The CDR3 bases are TGTGCCAGCAGTTTTCCATATTTAGCCCACGAGCAGTACTTC.

The genes are TRBV9 and TRBJ2-1, with 9 bases that match TRBD2. V lost 0 bases to trimming and J lost 4 bases; unmatched junction nucleotides: 2. The CDR3 has 15 amino acids. Germline V CDR1 and CDR2: SGDLS, YYNGEE. DNA of the CDR3: TGTGCCAGCAGCGTAGCGCTAGCGGGGTACAATGAGCAGTTCTTC. Translation: CASSVALAGYNEQFF.

The chain couples TRBV14 to TRBJ2-7, with a possible D match to TRBD1 (5 bases). CDR1 is SGHDN and CDR2 is FVKESK in the germline V gene. This CDR3 has 19 residues. V was clipped by 1 base and J by 2 bases, with 24 bases between them. DNA for the CDR3: TGTGCCAGCAGCCAAGGACCCTCAGGGAATACCCACTACCCCTACGAGCAGTACTTC. Protein product: CASSQGPSGNTHYPYEQYF.

The chain combines TRBV15 with TRBJ2-7; maybe TRBD2 (7 bases). This CDR3 has 15 residues. Germline CDR1 reads LNHNV; CDR2 reads YYDKDF (reference sequence). V gave up 3 bases and J gave up 2 bases, with 14 bases separating them. The CDR3 spells CATSSLGGGAYEQYF. In DNA form, the CDR3 reads TGTGCCACCAGCAGCCTGGGCGGGGGCGCCTACGAGCAGTACTTC.

This chain joins TRBV19 and TRBJ2-7; D not resolved. The CDR3 spans 14 residues. The V end was cut by 1 base, the J end by 1 base, with 8 bases between. Per the germline V gene, CDR1 is LNHDA and CDR2 is SQIVND (reference sequence). This CDR3 reads CASSIVDGSYEQYF. For the CDR3, the DNA is TGTGCCAGTAGTATAGTGGACGGATCCTACGAGCAGTACTTC.

The J gene is TRBJ2-3, the V gene TRBV29-1; no definite D call. Trimming left V 6 bases short and J 2 bases short, with 12 bases between. Per the germline V gene, CDR1 is SQVTM and CDR2 is ANQGSEA. The CDR3 has 13 amino acids. The CDR3 bases are TGCAGCGTGACGAGTCCGGCCACAGATACGCAGTATTTT. Protein sequence: CSVTSPATDTQYF.

This chain joins TRBV30 and TRBJ2-7, with 9 positions matching TRBD1. Germline V lookup: CDR1 GTSNPN, CDR2 SVGIG (reference sequence). This CDR3 comprises 17 residues. V was clipped by 5 bases and J by 3 bases; unmatched bases: 17. This CDR3 reads CAWALGTGYSRGYEQYF. The CDR3 coding sequence is TGTGCCTGGGCCTTGGGGACAGGGTATAGTCGTGGCTACGAGCAGTACTTC.

This clone was observed a single time. This chain joins TRBV28 and TRBJ1-1; 7 positions match TRBD1. The CDR3 spans 13 residues. Germline lookup yields CDR1 MDHEN and CDR2 SYDVKM. V gave up 6 bases and J gave up 2 bases; unmatched junction bases: 3. CDR3 DNA: TGTGCCAGCAGCAACAGGGGAAACACTGAAGCTTTCTTT. Protein: CASSNRGNTEAFF.

The chain carries TRBV7-9 and TRBJ2-3, with D possibly matching TRBD2 (5 bases). The CDR3 is 16 residues long. Germline lookup yields CDR1 SEHNR and CDR2 FQNEAQ (reference sequence). V was pared by 2 bases and J by 5 bases, with 17 bases between. The CDR3 region is CASSLYLAPTRDTQYF. CDR3 in DNA: TGTGCCAGCAGCTTATATCTAGCCCCAACCCGAGATACGCAGTATTTT.

The chain is built from TRBV5-1 and TRBJ2-7; possibly TRBD1 for D (6 bases). The CDR3 consists of 13 residues. Germline CDR1 is SGHRS and CDR2 is YFSETQ. V was pared by 1 base and J by 3 bases, with 8 bases between. The CDR3 protein is CASSLTGNYEQYF. DNA of the CDR3: TGCGCCAGCAGCTTGACAGGGAACTACGAGCAGTACTTC.

The V gene is TRBV7-3, the J gene TRBJ2-1; 9 bases map to TRBD2. From germline, CDR1 is SGHTA and CDR2 FQGTGA. CDR3 size: 15 residues. Unmatched junction bases numbered 7, after V lost 2 bases and J lost 8 bases. The CDR3 protein is CASSLLGTSLDEQFF. DNA for the CDR3: TGTGCCAGCAGCTTATTGGGGACTAGCCTGGATGAGCAGTTCTTC.

A word on this clone: The sample carries other DNA sequences with the same CDR3. The rearrangement joins TRBV29-1 to TRBJ2-1, with 13 bases that match TRBD2. Per germline, CDR1 SQVTM and CDR2 ANQGSEA. This CDR3 region has 15 residues. J was trimmed by 7 bases and V by 1 base; bases with no gene match: 4. The CDR3 protein is CSVEAGTSGMNEQFF. The CDR3 DNA follows: TGCAGCGTTGAAGCCGGGACTAGCGGGATGAATGAGCAGTTCTTC.

The rearrangement uses TRBV19 and TRBJ1-2; 7 nucleotides line up with TRBD1. CDR3 length equals 13 residues. In germline, CDR1 is LNHDA, CDR2 SQIVND (reference sequence). V dropped 7 bases and J dropped 4; count of bases not matched to a gene: 6. Written as DNA, the CDR3 is TGTGCCAGTAAGGATCAGGGGGGCTATGGCTACACCTTC. It yields the protein CASKDQGGYGYTF. The full variable domain, its missing parts supplied by reference TRBV19 and TRBJ1-2, is DGGITQSPKYLFRKEGQNVTLSCEQNLNHDAMYWYRQDPGQGLRLIYYSQIVNDFQKGDIAEGYSVSREKKESFPLTVTSAQKNPTAFYLCASKDQGGYGYTFGSGTRLTVV.

V gene TRBV14 combines with J gene TRBJ2-5, with D possibly TRBD1 on 5 matching bases. Germline V gene lookup returns CDR1 SGHDN and CDR2 FVKESK. V lost 6 bases and J lost 6, with 23 bases in between. The CDR3 loop spans 16 amino acids. The chain's CDR3 is CASRYKNDRGGKTQYF. For the CDR3, the DNA is TGTGCCAGCAGGTACAAAAATGATAGGGGCGGCAAGACCCAGTACTTC.

The rearrangement joins TRBV2 to TRBJ2-7; D may be TRBD1 (5 bases). Germline assignment: CDR1 SNHLY and CDR2 FYNNEI. Trimming took 2 bases from V and 2 from J, leaving 13 bases between them. CDR3 size: 15 residues. The CDR3 nucleotides read TGTGCCAGCAGTGAAACACTCACAGGCGCCTACGAGCAGTACTTC. This sequence encodes CASSETLTGAYEQYF.

This clone was detected once. The V call is TRBV6-6, the J call TRBJ2-7; 12 nucleotides agree with TRBD2. Trimming cost V 4 bases and J 5 bases; bases outside gene matches: 3. Germline CDR1 is MNHNY and CDR2 is SVGAGI (reference sequence). This CDR3 region has 14 residues. The CDR3 region is CASSSSGRAHEQYF. The CDR3 nucleotides are TGTGCCAGCAGTTCTAGCGGGAGGGCCCACGAGCAGTACTTC.

This clone was counted a single time. V and J are TRBV9 and TRBJ2-1; TRBD2 matches 10 bases. Trimming cost V 3 bases and J 0 bases; bases outside gene matches: 3. The CDR3 extends over 16 amino acids. Germline CDR1 and CDR2: SGDLS and YYNGEE. The CDR3 region is CASSALAGSSYNEQFF. CDR3 DNA sequence: TGTGCCAGCAGCGCACTAGCGGGAAGCTCCTACAATGAGCAGTTCTTC. Drawing the rest from reference TRBV9 and TRBJ2-1, the complete variable domain is DSGVTQTPKHLITATGQRVTLRCSPRSGDLSVYWYQQSLDQGLQFLIQYYNGEERAKGNILERFSAQQFPDLHSELNLSSLELGDSALYFCASSALAGSSYNEQFFGPGTRLTVL.

The rearrangement joins TRBV11-2 to TRBJ2-5; the D gene is possibly TRBD2 (5 bases). Trimming removed 8 bases at V and 2 bases at J, with 9 bases between. The CDR3 runs to 12 residues. Germline assignment: CDR1 SGHAT and CDR2 FQNNGV. CDR3 bases: TGTGCCAGCTCGGGGTTACAAGAGACCCAGTACTTC. Amino acids: CASSGLQETQYF. Drawing the rest from reference TRBV11-2 and TRBJ2-5, the complete variable domain is EAGVAQSPRYKIIEKRQSVAFWCNPISGHATLYWYQQILGQGPKLLIQFQNNGVVDDSQLPKDRFSAERLKGVDSTLKIQPAKLEDSAVYLCASSGLQETQYFGPGTRLLVL.

The chain employs TRBV11-3 and TRBJ2-2; D unclear. Trimming cost V 1 base and J 6 bases, with 9 bases left between them. Germline loops: CDR1 SGHNT, CDR2 YENEEA. This CDR3 is built from 14 residues. In nucleotides, the CDR3 is TGTGCCAGCAGCTTAGTTAGGGATTCCGGGGAGCTGTTTTTT. Protein sequence: CASSLVRDSGELFF.

The chain combines TRBV30 with TRBJ2-3; TRBD2 might be the D (6 bases). Between the trimmed V and J ends, which lost 1 base and 4 bases, there was a span of 12 bases. This CDR3 is built from 14 residues. From germline, CDR1 is GTSNPN and CDR2 SVGIG (reference sequence). CDR3 bases: TGTGCCTGGAGTGCCTCGGGAGCCCCAGATACGCAGTATTTT. Translated, it gives CAWSASGAPDTQYF.

The chain links TRBV5-6 to TRBJ2-1, with 7 bases aligning to TRBD2. The CDR3 has 17 residues. CDR1 is SGHDT, CDR2 YYEEEE, per germline. Trimming at V came to 0 bases and at J to 7 bases, leaving 13 bases not matched to a gene. CDR3 nucleotides: TGTGCCAGCAGCTTGGTCGAGTGGGAGGGCCGAGAGAATGAGCAGTTCTTC. It translates to CASSLVEWEGRENEQFF.

The J gene is TRBJ2-1, the V gene TRBV11-3, with 13 bases lining up with TRBD2. The CDR3 contains 16 residues. V trimming: 5 bases; J trimming: 2 bases; junction bases outside the gene matches: 3. The germline gives CDR1 SGHNT, CDR2 YENEEA. The CDR3 DNA reads TGTGCCAGCAGCGGGGGACTAGCGGGACCCTACAATGAGCAGTTCTTC. It specifies CASSGGLAGPYNEQFF. The full variable domain, rest sourced from reference TRBV11-3 and TRBJ2-1, is EAGVVQSPRYKIIEKKQPVAFWCNPISGHNTLYWYLQNLGQGPELLIRYENEEAVDDSQLPKDRFSAERLKGVDSTLKIQPAELGDSAVYLCASSGGLAGPYNEQFFGPGTRLTVL.

Written as DNA, the CDR3 is TGTGCCAGCAGCGAAGGGACAGGCAAATACAATGAGCAGTTCTTC. This encodes CASSEGTGKYNEQFF. V gene TRBV11-1 combines with J gene TRBJ2-1, with TRBD1 matching over 8 bases. This CDR3 is 15 amino acids long. Germline lookup yields CDR1 SGHAT and CDR2 FQDESV (reference sequence). V was pared by 5 bases and J by 4 bases, with 7 bases of the junction left unmatched.